Shown below are 3 T cell receptor beta chains from a single sample sequenced in a study of blood T cell repertoires in COVID-19. TCRdb's table, derived via immunoSEQ multiplex PCR, lists solely in-frame clones and lacks some. The table records about 74,000 clones, about 86% of them present only once. Sequences were obtained from peripheral blood. Receptors were obtained from a woman older than 75 with active or convalescent COVID-19.

This clone was seen a few times. The rearrangement links TRBV11-3 to TRBJ1-2; no clear D. The germline gives CDR1 SGHNT, CDR2 YENEEA. Trimming cost V 1 base and J 6 bases, with 9 bases left between them. The CDR3 runs 13 residues. In DNA form, the CDR3 reads TGTGCCAGCAGCTTAGGGTCCACAGATGGCTACACCTTC. Translated: CASSLGSTDGYTF.

This clone came up once. This rearrangement joins TRBV25-1 to TRBJ1-3, with D perhaps TRBD1 (6 bases). The CDR3 sequence is 15 residues long. CDR1 and CDR2 (germline): MGHDK, SYGVNS. Trimming took off 1 base at V and 4 bases at J, with 11 bases between the two ends. In DNA form, the CDR3 reads TGTGCCAGCAGTGAATCCCGAACAGGGGGAAACACCATATATTTT. It encodes CASSESRTGGNTIYF.

The chain is built from TRBV5-1 and TRBJ2-1, with 9 bases matching TRBD2. Germline CDR1 and CDR2: SGHRS and YFSETQ. Unmatched junction bases numbered 12, after V lost 4 bases and J lost 7 bases. There are 16 residues in the CDR3. The CDR3 nucleotides read TGCGCCAGCAGCCCCTCTAGCGGGGCGTATAGGAATGAGCAGTTCTTC. Amino acids: CASSPSSGAYRNEQFF.